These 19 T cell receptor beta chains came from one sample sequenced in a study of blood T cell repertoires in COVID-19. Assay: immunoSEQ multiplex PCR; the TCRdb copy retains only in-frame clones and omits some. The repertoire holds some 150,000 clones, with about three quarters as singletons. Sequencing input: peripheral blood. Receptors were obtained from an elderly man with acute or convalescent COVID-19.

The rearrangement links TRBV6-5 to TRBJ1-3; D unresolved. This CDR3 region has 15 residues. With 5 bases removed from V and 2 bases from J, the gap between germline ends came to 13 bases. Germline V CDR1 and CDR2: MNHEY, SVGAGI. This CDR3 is CASSPRSRTGNTIYF. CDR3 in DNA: TGTGCCAGCAGTCCCCGATCCAGAACTGGAAACACCATATATTTT.

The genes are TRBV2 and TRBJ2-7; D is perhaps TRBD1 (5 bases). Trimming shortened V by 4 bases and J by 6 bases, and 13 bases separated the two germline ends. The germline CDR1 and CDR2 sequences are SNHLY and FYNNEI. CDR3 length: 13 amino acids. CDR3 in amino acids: CASSALWGSEQYF. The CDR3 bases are TGTGCCAGCAGTGCTCTTTGGGGCTCCGAGCAGTACTTC.

The CDR3 nucleotides are TGTGCCAGCAGCCCGCCTCCTAGCGGCGGGACAGATACGCAGTATTTT. Residues: CASSPPPSGGTDTQYF. The chain carries TRBV3-1 (or the pseudogene TRBV3-2) and TRBJ2-3, with 7 bases aligning to TRBD2. With V trimmed by 4 bases and J by 3 bases, 10 bases remained unmatched. Germline assignment: CDR1 LGHDT and CDR2 YNNKEL (reference sequence). The CDR3 is 16 residues long.

This chain's CDR3 is CASSQADRTSTDTQYF. CDR3 in DNA: TGCGCCAGCAGCCAAGCGGACAGGACCAGCACAGATACGCAGTATTTT. This chain links TRBV4-3 with TRBJ2-3; TRBD1 aligns across 7 bases. This CDR3 is 16 amino acids long. Germline V gene sequence: CDR1 LGHNA, CDR2 YSLEER. Trimming at V came to 1 base and at J to 0 bases, leaving 4 bases not matched to a gene.

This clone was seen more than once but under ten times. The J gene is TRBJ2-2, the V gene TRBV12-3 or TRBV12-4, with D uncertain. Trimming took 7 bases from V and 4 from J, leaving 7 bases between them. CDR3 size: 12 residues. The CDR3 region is CASTVFTGELFF. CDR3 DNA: TGTGCCAGCACCGTTTTCACCGGGGAGCTGTTTTTT.

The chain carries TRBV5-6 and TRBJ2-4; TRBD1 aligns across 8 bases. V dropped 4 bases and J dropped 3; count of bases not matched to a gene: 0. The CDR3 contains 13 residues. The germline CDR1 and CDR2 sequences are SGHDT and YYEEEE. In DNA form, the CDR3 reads TGTGCCAGCAGCGGACAGGGCAAAAACATTCAGTACTTC. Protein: CASSGQGKNIQYF. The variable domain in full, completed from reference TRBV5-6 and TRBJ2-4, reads DAGVTQSPTHLIKTRGQQVTLRCSPKSGHDTVSWYQQALGQGPQFIFQYYEEEERQRGNFPDRFSGHQFPNYSSELNVNALLLGDSALYLCASSGQGKNIQYFGAGTRLSVL.

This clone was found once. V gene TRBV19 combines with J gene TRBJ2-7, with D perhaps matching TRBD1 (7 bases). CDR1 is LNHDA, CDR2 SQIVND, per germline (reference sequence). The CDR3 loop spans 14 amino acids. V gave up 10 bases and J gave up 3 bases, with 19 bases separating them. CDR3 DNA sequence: TGTGCCACCGACGGAGGGGGCATTGGCTACGAGCAGTACTTC. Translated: CATDGGGIGYEQYF.

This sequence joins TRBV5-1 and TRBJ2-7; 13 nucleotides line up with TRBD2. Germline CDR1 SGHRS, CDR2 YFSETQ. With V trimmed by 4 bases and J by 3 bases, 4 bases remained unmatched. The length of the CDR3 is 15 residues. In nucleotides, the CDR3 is TGCGCCAGCAGCCTCGGGACTAGCGGGATCTACGAGCAGTACTTC. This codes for CASSLGTSGIYEQYF.

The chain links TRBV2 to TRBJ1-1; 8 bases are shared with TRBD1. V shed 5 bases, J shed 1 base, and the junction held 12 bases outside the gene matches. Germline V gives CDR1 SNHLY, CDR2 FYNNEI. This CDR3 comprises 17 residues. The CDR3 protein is CASSLYQGAGRNTEAFF. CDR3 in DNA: TGTGCCAGCAGTCTCTACCAGGGGGCAGGCAGGAACACTGAAGCTTTCTTT.

The CDR3 spells CASSPLSGETQYF. Written as DNA, the CDR3 is TGTGCCAGCTCACCACTGAGTGGAGAGACCCAGTACTTC. J is TRBJ2-5 and V is TRBV18; D gene uncertain. Per the germline V gene, CDR1 is KGHSH and CDR2 is LQKENI. Trimming took 1 base from V and 4 from J, leaving 7 bases between them. The CDR3 extends over 13 amino acids.

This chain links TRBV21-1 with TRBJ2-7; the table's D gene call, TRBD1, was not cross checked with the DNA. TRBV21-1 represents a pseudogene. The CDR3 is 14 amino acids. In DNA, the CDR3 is TGTGCCAGCAGCGTCCGGGACATTTCCTACGAGCAGTACTTC. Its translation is CASSVRDISYEQYF.

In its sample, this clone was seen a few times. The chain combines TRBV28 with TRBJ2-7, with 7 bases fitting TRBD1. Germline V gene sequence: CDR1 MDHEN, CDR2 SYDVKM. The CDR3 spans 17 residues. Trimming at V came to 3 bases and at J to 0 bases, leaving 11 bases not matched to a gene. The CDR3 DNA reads TGTGCCAGCAGTTTGGGGGCCGGGACAGCAAGCTCCTACGAGCAGTACTTC. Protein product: CASSLGAGTASSYEQYF.

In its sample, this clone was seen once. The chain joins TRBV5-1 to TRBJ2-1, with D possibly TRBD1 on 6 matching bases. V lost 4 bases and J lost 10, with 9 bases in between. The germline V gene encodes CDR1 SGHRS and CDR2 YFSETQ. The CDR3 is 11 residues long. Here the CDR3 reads CASSNTGEQFF. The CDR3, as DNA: TGCGCCAGCAGCAATACAGGGGAGCAGTTCTTC.

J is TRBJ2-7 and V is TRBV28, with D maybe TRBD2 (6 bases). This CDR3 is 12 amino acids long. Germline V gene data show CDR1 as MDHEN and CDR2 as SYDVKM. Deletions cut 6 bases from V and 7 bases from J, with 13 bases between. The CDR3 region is CASSGSWGEQYV. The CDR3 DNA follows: TGTGCCAGCAGCGGGAGCTGGGGGGAGCAGTACGTC.

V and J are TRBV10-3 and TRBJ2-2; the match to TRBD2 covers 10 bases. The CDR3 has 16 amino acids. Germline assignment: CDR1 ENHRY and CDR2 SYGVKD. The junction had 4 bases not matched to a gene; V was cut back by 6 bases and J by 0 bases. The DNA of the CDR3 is TGTGCCATCAGAGCTACTAGCGGGGCGAACACCGGGGAGCTGTTTTTT. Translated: CAIRATSGANTGELFF.

CDR3 sequence: CASSVGGGGTEAFF. Written as DNA, the CDR3 is TGTGCCAGCAGCGTAGGGGGGGGAGGCACTGAAGCTTTCTTT. V gene TRBV9 combines with J gene TRBJ1-1; maybe TRBD1 (5 bases). Germline CDR1 is SGDLS and CDR2 is YYNGEE. The CDR3 contains 14 residues. V lost 0 bases and J 4 bases, leaving 10 bases between the germline ends.

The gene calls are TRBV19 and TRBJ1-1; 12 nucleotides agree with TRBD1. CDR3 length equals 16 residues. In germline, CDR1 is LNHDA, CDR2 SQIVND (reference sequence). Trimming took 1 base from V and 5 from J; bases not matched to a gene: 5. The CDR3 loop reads CASSIGGDRGRTEAFF. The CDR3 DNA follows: TGTGCCAGTAGTATAGGGGGGGACAGGGGGCGAACTGAAGCTTTCTTT.

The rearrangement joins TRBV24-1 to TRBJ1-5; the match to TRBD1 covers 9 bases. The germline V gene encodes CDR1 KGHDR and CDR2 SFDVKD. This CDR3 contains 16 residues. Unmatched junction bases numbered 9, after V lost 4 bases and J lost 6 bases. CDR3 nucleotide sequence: TGTGCCACCAGTGACGAACAACAGGGGGCTGGTCAGCCCCAGCATTTT. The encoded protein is CATSDEQQGAGQPQHF.

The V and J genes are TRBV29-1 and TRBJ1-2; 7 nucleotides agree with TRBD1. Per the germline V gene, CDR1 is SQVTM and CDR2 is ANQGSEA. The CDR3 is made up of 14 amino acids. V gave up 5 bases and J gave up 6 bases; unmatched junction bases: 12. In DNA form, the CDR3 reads TGCAGCGTTACACCGGGACAGCGGATAGATGGCTACACCTTC. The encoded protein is CSVTPGQRIDGYTF.